This TCR beta chain was recorded in a study of PD-L1 blockade in urothelial cancer. Study summary: Atezolizumab at 1,200 mg intravenously every 3 weeks was started by patients in 2014. T cell content in blood samples showed a median of around 140,000.

CDR3 size: 15 residues. Germline loops: CDR1 SGHRS, CDR2 YFSETQ. The V gene lost 0 bases and the J gene lost 4 bases, with 13 bases spanning the gap. The time point: pretreatment peripheral blood. Every patient provided from 1 to 8 samples, collected pretreatment and on-treatment. Method: immunoSEQ multiplex PCR; TCRdb's copy keeps in-frame clones and lacks some. The sample lists about 50,000 clones; around nine tenths were seen once. This receptor was identified in a woman aged 55-69 years with urothelial cancer. The sample consisted of PBMCs, taken around atezolizumab (anti-PD-L1) treatment. This chain joins TRBV5-1 and TRBJ1-1; D uncertain. CDR3 sequence: CASSLGVRVGTEAFF. DNA for the CDR3: TGCGCCAGCAGCTTGGGAGTGAGGGTGGGCACTGAAGCTTTCTTT.